This T cell receptor beta chain came from a study of T cells in Graves' hyperthyroidism and ophthalmopathy. Study-level results: Most thyroid clonotypes expanded above 0.001 were also detected in blood.

Comments on this clonotype: Its matching antigen is unknown.

Researchers took RNA transcripts and amplified the TCR beta CDR3 regions from them. TCR CDR3 regions were first amplified by RT-PCR with HTBI primers. MiXCR, run by TCRdb on the multiplex PCR reads, gives a single entry per CDR3 protein. The table includes approximately 400,000 distinct CDR3 sequences, less than 20% detected once. The specimen was blood. The receptor comes from a woman between 18 and 29 years old with Graves' hyperthyroidism that later progressed to Graves' ophthalmopathy.

CDR3 protein: CASSTTETQYF. As DNA, the CDR3 is TGTGCCAGCAGTACCACGGAGACCCAGTACTTC. The chain joins TRBV28 to TRBJ2-5, with D hard to call. This CDR3 contains 11 residues. Trimming took 5 bases from V and 5 from J, leaving 6 bases between them. Per the germline V gene, CDR1 is MDHEN and CDR2 is SYDVKM.